This TCR beta chain is drawn from a study of regulatory T cells in long-lasting Graves disease. Germline loops: CDR1 DFQATT, CDR2 SNEGSKA (reference sequence). CDR3 length: 11 amino acids. The V and J ends lost 6 bases and 10 bases respectively, with 13 bases between them. Described time point: newly diagnosed GD, antithyroid drugs for less than 3 months. RNA extracted from PBMCs served as the sequencing template. The patient group derived from an endocrinology department in Xi'an, China. There are a few counts of this clonotype. Relying on iRepertoire HTBI primers and Arm-PCR of CDR3 regions, the team built TCR beta libraries. One entry per CDR3 protein results from TCRdb running MiXCR on the multiplex PCR reads. Among about 320,000 distinct CDR3 sequences listed, 15% to 20% were seen once.

The gene calls are TRBV20-1 and TRBJ2-1; tentative D call: TRBD2 (5 bases). This specimen was peripheral blood mononuclear cells (PBMCs), taken at new diagnosis, from a patient treated with antithyroid drugs. The origin of this receptor is a female donor with Graves disease. The CDR3, as DNA: TGCAGTGCCCACTACTGGGAGGAGCAGTTCTTC. Encoded protein: CSAHYWEEQFF.